Each of the 26 T cell receptor beta chains below was sequenced from the same sample in a study of spatial heterogeneity in lung cancer. TCRdb recomputed calls from the 5' RACE reads with MiXCR, one row per CDR3 protein. The sample includes about 94,000 distinct CDR3 sequences, just under 20% of them seen just once. Time point noted: blood at routine non-recurrence follow-up after resection. Here the sequenced sample was PBMCs, taken at follow-up. The source is a male donor with early-stage non-small cell lung cancer.

This clonotype was recorded only once. The rearrangement joins TRBV10-3 to TRBJ2-7; D is undetermined. The V end lost 3 bases, the J end lost 4 bases, and 10 bases lay between the germline ends. Germline CDR1 is ENHRY and CDR2 is SYGVKD. The CDR3 extends over 13 amino acids. The CDR3 reads CAISENGVYEQYV. The CDR3 region has the DNA TGTGCCATCAGTGAAAATGGCGTTTACGAGCAGTACGTC.

The chain links TRBV29-1 to TRBJ1-4; no clear D gene. This CDR3 is 12 amino acids long. V was shortened by 4 bases and J by 7 bases, with 10 bases between the two germline ends. Germline-derived CDR1 and CDR2 are SQVTM and ANQGSEA. The CDR3 spells CSVGVGGEKLFF. The CDR3 nucleotides read TGCAGCGTTGGCGTTGGCGGTGAAAAACTGTTTTTT.

This clonotype was observed at least ten times. The chain combines TRBV19 with TRBJ1-5, with D hard to call. V dropped 0 bases and J dropped 5 bases, with 11 bases sitting between them. This CDR3 has 15 amino acids. Germline V gene sequence: CDR1 LNHDA, CDR2 SQIVND (reference sequence). The CDR3 spells CASSIDIGSDQPQHF. DNA for the CDR3: TGTGCCAGTAGTATAGATATTGGGAGTGATCAGCCCCAGCATTTT.

This clonotype showed up just a few times. This chain joins TRBV30 and TRBJ2-7; D unclear. V was clipped by 1 base and J by 3 bases, with 10 bases between them. The CDR3 spans 13 residues. The V gene's germline CDR1 is GTSNPN and CDR2 SVGIG (reference sequence). The CDR3 DNA reads as TGTGCCTGGAGTGCTGGCCCCCTCTACGAGCAGTACTTC. Protein product: CAWSAGPLYEQYF. Full variable domain (remainder filled in from reference TRBV30 and TRBJ2-7): SQTIHQWPATLVQPVGSPLSLECTVEGTSNPNLYWYRQAAGRGLQLLFYSVGIGQISSEVPQNLSASRPQDRQFILSSKKLLLSDSGFYLCAWSAGPLYEQYFGPGTRLTVT.

The V call is TRBV2, the J call TRBJ2-1; perhaps TRBD2 as D (6 bases). Trimming stripped 6 bases from V and 2 bases from J, with 11 bases between. CDR1 and CDR2 (germline): SNHLY, FYNNEI. The CDR3 loop spans 14 amino acids. The CDR3 DNA follows: TGTGCCAGCAGAAACGGGAGAACCTACAATGAGCAGTTCTTC. Its protein product is CASRNGRTYNEQFF.

This clonotype was observed many times. The J gene is TRBJ2-3, the V gene TRBV20-1; D possibly corresponds to TRBD2 (5 bases). CDR3 length: 13 residues. V was cut by 3 bases and J by 1 base, with 8 bases left in between. CDR1 is DFQATT and CDR2 is SNEGSKA in the germline V gene (reference sequence). In DNA, the CDR3 is TGCAGTGCTAGTATCGGGGGCACAGATACGCAGTATTTT. Residues: CSASIGGTDTQYF.

This chain joins TRBV12-3 or TRBV12-4 and TRBJ1-2; D is undetermined. The CDR3 length is 13 residues. V lost 6 bases and J lost 3, with 11 bases in between. CDR3 DNA: TGTGCCAGCAGCTTAAACGGGTACTATGGCTACACCTTC. Protein sequence: CASSLNGYYGYTF.

This clonotype was observed a handful of times. This sequence joins TRBV7-2 and TRBJ2-1; no reliable D call. Germline CDR1 and CDR2: SGHTA and FQGNSA. V lost 1 base and J lost 10, with 11 bases in between. The CDR3 totals 13 residues. The CDR3 region is CASSLELAKEQFF. In nucleotides, the CDR3 is TGTGCCAGCAGCTTAGAACTTGCTAAGGAGCAGTTCTTC. The whole variable domain, remainder taken from reference TRBV7-2 and TRBJ2-1, is GAGVSQSPSNKVTEKGKDVELRCDPISGHTALYWYRQSLGQGLEFLIYFQGNSAPDKSGLPSDRFSAERTGGSVSTLTIQRTQQEDSAVYLCASSLELAKEQFFGPGTRLTVL.

The gene calls are TRBV7-2 and TRBJ1-5, with D uncertain. From germline, CDR1 is SGHTA and CDR2 FQGNSA. The CDR3 is made up of 12 amino acids. Trimming cost V 5 bases and J 7 bases, with 9 bases left between them. In DNA, the CDR3 is TGTGCCAGCAGCCCCGCCGGACAGCCCCAGCATTTT. It specifies CASSPAGQPQHF.

V gene TRBV20-1 combines with J gene TRBJ2-1, with TRBD2 matching 11 bases. The CDR3 spans 12 residues. Per the germline V gene, CDR1 is DFQATT and CDR2 is SNEGSKA (reference sequence). The V segment lost 7 bases and the J segment 7 bases; nucleotides outside the gene matches: 3. The CDR3 DNA sequence: TGCAGTGTAAGACTAGCGGGAAATGAGCAGTTCTTC. Residues: CSVRLAGNEQFF.

This chain connects TRBV10-1 to TRBJ1-3; D unclear. The V gene's germline CDR1 is WNHNN and CDR2 SYGVQD (reference sequence). The CDR3 is 14 residues long. Trimming removed 1 base at V and 2 bases at J, with 6 bases between. Written as DNA, the CDR3 is TGCGCCAGCAGTGAGTTGCCGACTGGAAACACCATATATTTT. Translating gives CASSELPTGNTIYF.

The CDR3 bases are TGTGCCAGCAGTGGACAGGGGAGGACCCAGTACTTC. Translating it yields CASSGQGRTQYF. The J gene is TRBJ2-5, the V gene TRBV6-2 or TRBV6-3, with TRBD1 identical over 9 bases. Germline values: CDR1 MNHEY, CDR2 SVGEGT. With 5 bases clipped from V and 7 bases from J, the junction kept 2 bases outside the gene matches. The CDR3 covers 12 residues.

This clonotype was observed many times. This chain joins TRBV6-5 and TRBJ2-6; tentatively, D is TRBD1 or TRBD2 (5 bases each). This CDR3 contains 17 residues. V was clipped by 2 bases and J by 4 bases, with 15 bases between them. Germline CDR1 is MNHEY and CDR2 is SVGAGI. In DNA, the CDR3 is TGTGCCAGCAGTTACACAGGAGGATCCTCAGGGGCCAACGTCCTGACTTTC. This encodes CASSYTGGSSGANVLTF.

This rearrangement joins TRBV7-8 to TRBJ1-1, with 8 nucleotides matching TRBD1. Germline trimming cut 1 base from V and 0 bases from J; bases unmatched to any gene: 4. The CDR3 totals 16 residues. Per germline, CDR1 SGHVS and CDR2 FQNEAQ. CDR3 loop: CASSLGRGLVNTEAFF. CDR3 in DNA: TGTGCCAGCAGCTTAGGCAGGGGGCTTGTGAACACTGAAGCTTTCTTT. Combining the CDR3 with reference TRBV7-8 and TRBJ1-1 gives the whole variable domain GAGVSQSPRYKVAKRGQDVALRCDPISGHVSLFWYQQALGQGPEFLTYFQNEAQLDKSGLPSDRFFAERPEGSVSTLKIQRTQQEDSAVYLCASSLGRGLVNTEAFFGQGTRLTVV.

This clonotype has only a few counts. The chain employs TRBV27 and TRBJ2-7; 9 bases map to TRBD1. The CDR3 is 14 residues long. Germline V gene sequence: CDR1 MNHEY, CDR2 SMNVEV (reference sequence). Trimming cost V 8 bases and J 4 bases; bases outside gene matches: 9. DNA of the CDR3: TGTGCCAGCCAAAGACAGGGGGGTTCGTACGAGCAGTACGTC. Translated: CASQRQGGSYEQYV.

The V and J genes are TRBV6-5 and TRBJ2-1; 8 bases are a match to TRBD1. The CDR3 totals 15 residues. Germline-derived CDR1 and CDR2 are MNHEY and SVGAGI. The J segment lost 5 bases and the V segment lost 9 bases, leaving 12 bases of the junction unmatched. DNA for the CDR3: TGTGCCAGTGGAACAGGGGGGACGGCTCACAATGAGCAGTTCTTC. Translating it yields CASGTGGTAHNEQFF.

This clonotype was found many times. The chain couples TRBV20-1 to TRBJ2-5; D uncertain. The CDR3 runs 13 residues. Trimming left V 3 bases short and J 0 bases short, with 8 bases between. CDR1 and CDR2 from the germline V gene are DFQATT and SNEGSKA (reference sequence). The DNA of the CDR3 is TGCAGTGCTAGTAGTCCAAACCAAGAGACCCAGTACTTC. Translated: CSASSPNQETQYF.

The J gene is TRBJ2-2, the V gene TRBV11-2; 8 nucleotides align to TRBD1. This CDR3 is built from 14 residues. V was pared by 7 bases and J by 4 bases, with 5 bases of the junction left unmatched. The V gene's germline CDR1 is SGHAT and CDR2 FQNNGV. The CDR3 sequence: CASNQGAITGELFF. CDR3 nucleotides: TGTGCCAGCAATCAGGGGGCCATCACCGGGGAGCTGTTTTTT.

This clonotype was detected many times. The chain combines TRBV7-6 with TRBJ2-3, with D hard to call. This CDR3 is 15 amino acids long. Trimming stripped 1 base from V and 1 base from J, with 9 bases between. Germline-derived CDR1 and CDR2 are SGHVS and FNYEAQ. The CDR3, as DNA: TGTGCCAGCAGCTTAGATCTTCAGGGCACAGATACGCAGTATTTT. Translation: CASSLDLQGTDTQYF.

J is TRBJ2-4 and V is TRBV10-2; D unclear. With 0 bases removed from V and 0 bases from J, the gap between germline ends came to 6 bases. CDR1 and CDR2 (germline): WSHSY, SAAADI. The CDR3 is made up of 15 amino acids. As DNA, the CDR3 is TGCGCCAGCAGTGAGTCATCCATAGCCAAAAACATTCAGTACTTC. This sequence encodes CASSESSIAKNIQYF.

The chain links TRBV20-1 to TRBJ2-1; 7 bases map to TRBD2. Germline V gene lookup returns CDR1 DFQATT and CDR2 SNEGSKA (reference sequence). There are 17 residues in the CDR3. The ends lost 3 bases at V and 1 base at J; junction bases unmatched: 12. Written as DNA, the CDR3 is TGCAGTGCTAGTGTTTGGGAGGGAGACTTGTCCTACAATGAGCAGTTCTTC. Translation gives CSASVWEGDLSYNEQFF.

A few counts support this clonotype. This chain connects TRBV24-1 to TRBJ2-1, with TRBD2 identical over 10 bases. From germline, CDR1 is KGHDR and CDR2 SFDVKD. This CDR3 is built from 15 residues. Trimming at V came to 4 bases and at J to 7 bases, leaving 6 bases not matched to a gene. In nucleotides, the CDR3 is TGTGCCACCAGTGAGGCCAGCGGGAGGGCAAATGAGCAGTTCTTC. Its protein is CATSEASGRANEQFF.

This clonotype appeared a few times. The chain recombines TRBV7-9 with TRBJ2-5, with D uncertain. The CDR3 totals 13 residues. Trimming cost V 7 bases and J 5 bases, with 14 bases left between them. Germline V CDR1 and CDR2: SEHNR, FQNEAQ (reference sequence). The DNA of the CDR3 is TGTGCCAGCAACTTGCAATCGGTGGAGACCCAGTACTTC. Translated: CASNLQSVETQYF.

The sample holds a few counts of this clonotype. As DNA, the CDR3 is TGCGCCAGCAGCCAAGCGGCGGGACTAATACGTCGGGAGCTGTTTTTT. Amino acid sequence: CASSQAAGLIRRELFF. The chain employs TRBV4-1 and TRBJ2-2, with 7 bases identical to TRBD2. CDR1 and CDR2 from the germline V gene are MGHRA and YSYEKL. V was clipped by 1 base and J by 9 bases; unmatched bases: 11. CDR3 length equals 16 residues.

This chain joins TRBV6-5 and TRBJ2-2; no clear D. Germline CDR1 MNHEY, CDR2 SVGAGI. The length of the CDR3 is 15 residues. V lost 2 bases and J lost 1, with 8 bases in between. The CDR3 is CASSYGRKNTGELFF. The CDR3 nucleotides read TGTGCCAGCAGTTACGGGCGGAAGAACACCGGGGAGCTGTTTTTT.

This clonotype was detected a few times. The chain uses TRBV11-2 and TRBJ2-7, with unresolved D. Germline CDR1 reads SGHAT; CDR2 reads FQNNGV. CDR3 length: 13 amino acids. V was shortened by 5 bases and J by 3 bases, with 11 bases between the two germline ends. The CDR3 coding sequence is TGTGCCAGCAGCGTCACGGGTGACTACGAGCAGTACTTC. This sequence encodes CASSVTGDYEQYF.